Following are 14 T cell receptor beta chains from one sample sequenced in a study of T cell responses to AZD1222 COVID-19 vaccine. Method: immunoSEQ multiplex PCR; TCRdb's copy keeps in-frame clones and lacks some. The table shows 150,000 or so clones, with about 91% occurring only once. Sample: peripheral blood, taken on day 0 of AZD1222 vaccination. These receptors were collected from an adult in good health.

CDR3 amino acids: CATSEQGGAYNSPLHF. CDR3 sequence (DNA): TGTGCCACCAGCGAGCAGGGTGGCGCCTATAATTCACCCCTCCACTTT. The chain combines TRBV15 with TRBJ1-6; weak D call: TRBD1 (5 bases). The CDR3 is 16 amino acids. Trimming left V 5 bases short and J 2 bases short, with 13 bases between. Germline assignment: CDR1 LNHNV and CDR2 YYDKDF (reference sequence). Combining the CDR3 with reference TRBV15 and TRBJ1-6 gives the whole variable domain DAMVIQNPRYQVTQFGKPVTLSCSQTLNHNVMYWYQQKSSQAPKLLFHYYDKDFNNEADTPDNFQSRRPNTSFCFLDIRSPGLGDTAMYLCATSEQGGAYNSPLHFGNGTRLTVT.

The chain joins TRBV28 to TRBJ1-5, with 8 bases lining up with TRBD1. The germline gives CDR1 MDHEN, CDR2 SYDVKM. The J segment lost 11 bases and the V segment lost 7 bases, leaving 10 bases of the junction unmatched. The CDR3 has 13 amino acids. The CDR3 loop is CASNQGAPSAQHF. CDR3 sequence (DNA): TGTGCCAGCAATCAGGGGGCCCCATCGGCCCAGCATTTT.

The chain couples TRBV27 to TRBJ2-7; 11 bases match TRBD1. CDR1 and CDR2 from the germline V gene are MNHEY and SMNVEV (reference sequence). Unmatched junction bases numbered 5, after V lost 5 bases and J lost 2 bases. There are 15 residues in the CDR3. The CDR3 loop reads CASSAGTGGAYEQYF. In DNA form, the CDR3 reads TGTGCCAGCAGTGCCGGGACAGGGGGGGCCTACGAGCAGTACTTC.

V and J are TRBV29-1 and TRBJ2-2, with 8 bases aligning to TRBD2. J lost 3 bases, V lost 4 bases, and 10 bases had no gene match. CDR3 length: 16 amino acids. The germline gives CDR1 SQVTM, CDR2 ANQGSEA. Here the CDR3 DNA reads TGCAGCGTTGTGGCCGGGACTAGTAGGCACACCGGGGAGCTGTTTTTT. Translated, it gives CSVVAGTSRHTGELFF.

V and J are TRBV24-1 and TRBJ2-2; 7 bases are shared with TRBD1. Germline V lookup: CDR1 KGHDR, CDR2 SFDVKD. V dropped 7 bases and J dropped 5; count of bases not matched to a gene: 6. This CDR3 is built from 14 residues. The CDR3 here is CATSHPTGTGELFF. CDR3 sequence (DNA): TGTGCCACCAGCCACCCGACAGGGACCGGGGAGCTGTTTTTT.

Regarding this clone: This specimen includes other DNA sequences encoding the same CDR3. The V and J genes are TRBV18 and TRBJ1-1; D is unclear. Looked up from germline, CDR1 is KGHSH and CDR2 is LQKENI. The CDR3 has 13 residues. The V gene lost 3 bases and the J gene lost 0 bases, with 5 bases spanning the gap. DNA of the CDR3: TGTGCCAGCTCACCCGGCTTGAACACTGAAGCTTTCTTT. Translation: CASSPGLNTEAFF.

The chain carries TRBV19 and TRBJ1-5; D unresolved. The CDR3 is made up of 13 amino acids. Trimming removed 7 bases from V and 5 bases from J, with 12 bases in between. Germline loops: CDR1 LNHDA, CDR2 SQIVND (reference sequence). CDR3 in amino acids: CASTDGVDQPQHF. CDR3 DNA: TGTGCCAGTACCGATGGGGTTGATCAGCCCCAGCATTTT. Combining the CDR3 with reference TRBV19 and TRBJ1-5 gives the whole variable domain DGGITQSPKYLFRKEGQNVTLSCEQNLNHDAMYWYRQDPGQGLRLIYYSQIVNDFQKGDIAEGYSVSREKKESFPLTVTSAQKNPTAFYLCASTDGVDQPQHFGDGTRLSIL.

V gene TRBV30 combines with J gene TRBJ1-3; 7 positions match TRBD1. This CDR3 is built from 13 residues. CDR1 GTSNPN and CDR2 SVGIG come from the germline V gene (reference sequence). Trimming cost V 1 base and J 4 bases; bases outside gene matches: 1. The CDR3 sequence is CAWSETGGNTIYF. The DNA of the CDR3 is TGTGCCTGGAGTGAGACAGGGGGAAACACCATATATTTT.

CDR3 DNA: TGTGCCAGTAGTATGTCGGGAGTGAACACTGAAGCTTTCTTT. Amino acids: CASSMSGVNTEAFF. V gene TRBV19 combines with J gene TRBJ1-1; D unresolved. Germline V lookup: CDR1 LNHDA, CDR2 SQIVND (reference sequence). The V end was cut by 3 bases, the J end by 0 bases, with 8 bases between. This CDR3 comprises 14 residues. Using reference TRBV19 and TRBJ1-1 for the parts outside the CDR3, the full variable domain is DGGITQSPKYLFRKEGQNVTLSCEQNLNHDAMYWYRQDPGQGLRLIYYSQIVNDFQKGDIAEGYSVSREKKESFPLTVTSAQKNPTAFYLCASSMSGVNTEAFFGQGTRLTVV.

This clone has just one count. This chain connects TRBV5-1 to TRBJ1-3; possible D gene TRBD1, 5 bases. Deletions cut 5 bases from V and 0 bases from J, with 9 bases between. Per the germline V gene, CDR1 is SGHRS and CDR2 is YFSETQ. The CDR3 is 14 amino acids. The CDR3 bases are TGCGCCAGCAGGAAGGGGCCCTCTGGAAACACCATATATTTT. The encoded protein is CASRKGPSGNTIYF.

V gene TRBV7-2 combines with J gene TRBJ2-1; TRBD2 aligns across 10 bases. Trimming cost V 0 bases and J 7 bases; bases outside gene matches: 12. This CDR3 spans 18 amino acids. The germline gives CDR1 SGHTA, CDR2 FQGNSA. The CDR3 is CASSLASRGLARGNEQFF. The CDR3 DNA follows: TGTGCCAGCAGCTTAGCGAGTAGGGGACTAGCGAGGGGGAATGAGCAGTTCTTC.

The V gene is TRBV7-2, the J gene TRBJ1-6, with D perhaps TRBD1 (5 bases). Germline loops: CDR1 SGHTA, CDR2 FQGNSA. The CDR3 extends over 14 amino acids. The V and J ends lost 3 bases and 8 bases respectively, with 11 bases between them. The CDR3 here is CASSLGGGYSPLHF. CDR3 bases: TGTGCCAGCAGCTTGGGGGGAGGGTATTCACCCCTCCACTTT.

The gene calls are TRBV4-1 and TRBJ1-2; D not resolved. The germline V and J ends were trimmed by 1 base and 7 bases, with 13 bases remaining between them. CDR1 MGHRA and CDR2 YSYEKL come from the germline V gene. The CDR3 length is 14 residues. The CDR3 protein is CASSQVSGPAGYTF. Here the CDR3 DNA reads TGCGCCAGCAGCCAAGTTAGCGGTCCGGCTGGCTACACCTTC.

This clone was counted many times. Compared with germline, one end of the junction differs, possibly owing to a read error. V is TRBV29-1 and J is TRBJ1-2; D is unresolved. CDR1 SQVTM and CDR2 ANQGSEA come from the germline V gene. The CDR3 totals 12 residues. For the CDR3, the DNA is TGCAGCGGTGAACTCACTAACTATGGCTACACCTTC. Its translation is CSGELTNYGYTF. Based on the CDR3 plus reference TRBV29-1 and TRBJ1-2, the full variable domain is SAVISQKPSRDICQRGTSLTIQCQVDSQVTMMFWYRQQPGQSLTLIATANQGSEATYESGFVIDKFPISRPNLTFSTLTVSNMSPEDSSIYLCSGELTNYGYTFGSGTRLTVV.